This T cell receptor (beta chain) is drawn from a study of cytomegalovirus exposure and HLA in healthy donors. Study-wide background: When 350 to 500 donors were genotyped, about 81% of them were found to fall in the Caucasian-associated ancestry cluster. The study, taken as a whole, reports: In a later analysis, productive TCRs from donors in an Asian-associated ancestry cluster reportedly carried fewer N-insertions than the cohort mean. Several of the most significant clusters appeared, in a later analysis, to be linked to common viral pathogens. In an earlier analysis, productive rearrangement rates for most beta V segments clustered near 90% or 30%.

CDR3 length equals 16 residues. The V and J ends lost 0 bases and 3 bases respectively, with 15 bases between them. Germline V gene data show CDR1 as SGDLS and CDR2 as YYNGEE. Regarding this clone: Its matching antigen is unknown.

PCR employed 60 Vbeta and 13 Jbeta primers. Profiled with immunoSEQ multiplex PCR; TCRdb holds only in-frame clones, not every one. The sample shows around 180,000 clones, 84% of them seen only once. Sequenced input: PBMCs. This chain links TRBV9 with TRBJ1-2, with a possible D match to TRBD1 (5 bases). The receptor comes from a girl aged 5-17 years in good health and CMV-seropositive. The CDR3 sequence: CASSVAQGLGYYGYTF. CDR3 DNA sequence: TGTGCCAGCAGCGTAGCTCAGGGCCTAGGCTACTATGGCTACACCTTC.